The 3 T cell receptor beta chains given below trace back to one sample, sequenced in a study of blood T cell repertoires in COVID-19. This table comes from immunoSEQ multiplex PCR, and its TCRdb copy is limited to in-frame clones, with some not included. This table has approximately 270,000 clones, around 88% appearing once. The sequenced sample consisted of peripheral blood. These receptor sequences come from a man older than 75 with acute or convalescent COVID-19.

A few counts support this clone. This chain connects TRBV28 to TRBJ1-2; no definite D call. The CDR3 is 15 amino acids. CDR1 MDHEN and CDR2 SYDVKM come from the germline V gene. V gave up 3 bases and J gave up 8 bases, with 19 bases separating them. CDR3 region: CASSLQSGVLGGYTF. The CDR3 DNA sequence: TGTGCCAGCAGTTTGCAATCCGGGGTCCTGGGAGGCTACACCTTC.

The V and J genes are TRBV28 and TRBJ2-7; 7 bases match TRBD1. CDR3 length: 16 residues. J lost 4 bases, V lost 4 bases, and 13 bases had no gene match. Germline V lookup: CDR1 MDHEN, CDR2 SYDVKM. The CDR3 DNA follows: TGTGCCAGCAGTTCCACGGGACAGATAGGGGGTTACGAGCAGTACTTC. Protein: CASSSTGQIGGYEQYF.

This clone appeared a few times. The chain uses TRBV7-2 and TRBJ2-7; 7 positions agree with TRBD2. Per germline, CDR1 SGHTA and CDR2 FQGNSA. After removal of 2 bases from V and 2 bases from J, the junction contained 3 bases not matched to a gene. CDR3 length: 14 amino acids. CDR3: CASSLWGGPYEQYF. The CDR3 nucleotides are TGTGCCAGCAGCTTATGGGGAGGGCCCTACGAGCAGTACTTC.